This T cell receptor beta chain was retrieved from a study of T cell responses to AZD1222 COVID-19 vaccine. Sequenced by immunoSEQ multiplex PCR; TCRdb stores in-frame clones only, minus some. The sample gives more than 95,000 clones, approximately 83% of which show up once; around 3.9% is in the top ten. Study-level results: Baseline serology detected seropositivity in only six AZD1222 recipients. Following two doses of AZD1222, Spike-specific TCR breadth and depth rose.

To note about this clone: The antigen is unknown.

The CDR3 sequence is 14 residues long. Trimming pared 8 bases from V and 4 bases from J, leaving 17 bases between. Germline assignment: CDR1 SNHLY and CDR2 FYNNEI. The TCR sequence derives from an adult in good health. V and J are TRBV2 and TRBJ1-2, with no clear D. The sample consisted of peripheral blood, taken on day 0 of MenACWY control vaccination. The CDR3 reads CASGTAQAGYGYTF. CDR3 coding DNA: TGTGCCAGCGGTACAGCCCAAGCGGGCTATGGCTACACCTTC.